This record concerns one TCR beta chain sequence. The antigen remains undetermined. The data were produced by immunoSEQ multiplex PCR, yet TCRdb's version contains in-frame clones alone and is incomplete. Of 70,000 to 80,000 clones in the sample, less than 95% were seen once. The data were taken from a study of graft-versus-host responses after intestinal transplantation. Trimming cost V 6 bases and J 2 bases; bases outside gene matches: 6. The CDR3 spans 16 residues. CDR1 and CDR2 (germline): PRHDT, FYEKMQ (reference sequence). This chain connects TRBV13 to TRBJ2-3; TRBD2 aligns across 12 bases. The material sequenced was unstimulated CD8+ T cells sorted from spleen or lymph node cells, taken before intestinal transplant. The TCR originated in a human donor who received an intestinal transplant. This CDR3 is CASRLTSGGPTDTQYF. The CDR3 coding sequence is TGTGCCAGCAGGTTGACTAGCGGGGGCCCCACAGATACGCAGTATTTT.